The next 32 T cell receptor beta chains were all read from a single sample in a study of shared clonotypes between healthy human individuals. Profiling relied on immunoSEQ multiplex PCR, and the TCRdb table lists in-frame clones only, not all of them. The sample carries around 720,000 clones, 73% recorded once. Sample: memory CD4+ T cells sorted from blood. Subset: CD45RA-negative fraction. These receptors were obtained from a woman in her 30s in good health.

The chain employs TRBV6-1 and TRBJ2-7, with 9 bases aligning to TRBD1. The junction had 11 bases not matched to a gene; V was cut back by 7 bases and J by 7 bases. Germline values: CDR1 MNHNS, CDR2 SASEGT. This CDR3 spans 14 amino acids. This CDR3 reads CASKTGTGSGEQYF. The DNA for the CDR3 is TGTGCCAGCAAAACCGGGACAGGGTCTGGGGAGCAGTACTTC.

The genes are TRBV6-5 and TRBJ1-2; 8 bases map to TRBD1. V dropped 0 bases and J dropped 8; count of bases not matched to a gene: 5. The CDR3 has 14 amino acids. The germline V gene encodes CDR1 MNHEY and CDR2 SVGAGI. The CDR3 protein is CASSYSDRAQGYTF. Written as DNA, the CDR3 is TGTGCCAGCAGTTACTCGGACAGGGCTCAGGGCTACACCTTC.

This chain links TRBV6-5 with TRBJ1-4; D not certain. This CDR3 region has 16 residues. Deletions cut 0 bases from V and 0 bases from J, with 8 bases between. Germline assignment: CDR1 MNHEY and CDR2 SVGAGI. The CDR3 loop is CASSYSGPTTNEKLFF. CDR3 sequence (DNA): TGTGCCAGCAGTTACTCCGGACCTACAACTAATGAAAAACTGTTTTTT.

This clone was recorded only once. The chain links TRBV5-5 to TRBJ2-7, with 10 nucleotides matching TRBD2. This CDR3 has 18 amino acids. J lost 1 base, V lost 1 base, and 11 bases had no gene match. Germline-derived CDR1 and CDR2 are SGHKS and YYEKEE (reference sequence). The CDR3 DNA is TGTGCCAGCAGCTTGCGCCGCCCCACTAGCGGGGATTCCTACGAGCAGTACTTC. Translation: CASSLRRPTSGDSYEQYF.

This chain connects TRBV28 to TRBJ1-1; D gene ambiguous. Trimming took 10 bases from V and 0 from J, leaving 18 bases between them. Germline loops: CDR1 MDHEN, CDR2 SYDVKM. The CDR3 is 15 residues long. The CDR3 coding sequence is TGTGCCATACGCCGGAACGCACAAATGAACACTGAAGCTTTCTTT. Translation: CAIRRNAQMNTEAFF.

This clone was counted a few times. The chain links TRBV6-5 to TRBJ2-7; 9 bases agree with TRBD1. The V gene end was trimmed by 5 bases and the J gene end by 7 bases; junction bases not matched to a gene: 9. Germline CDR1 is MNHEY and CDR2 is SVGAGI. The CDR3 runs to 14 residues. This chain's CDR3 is CASSRGQGGGEQYF. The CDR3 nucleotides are TGTGCCAGCAGTCGGGGACAGGGTGGGGGAGAGCAGTACTTC.

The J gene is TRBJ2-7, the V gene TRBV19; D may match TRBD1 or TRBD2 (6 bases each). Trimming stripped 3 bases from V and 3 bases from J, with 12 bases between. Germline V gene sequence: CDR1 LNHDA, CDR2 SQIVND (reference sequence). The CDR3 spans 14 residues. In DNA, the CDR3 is TGTGCCAGTAGTATTCTGGGGGGCGACTACGAGCAGTACTTC. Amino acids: CASSILGGDYEQYF.

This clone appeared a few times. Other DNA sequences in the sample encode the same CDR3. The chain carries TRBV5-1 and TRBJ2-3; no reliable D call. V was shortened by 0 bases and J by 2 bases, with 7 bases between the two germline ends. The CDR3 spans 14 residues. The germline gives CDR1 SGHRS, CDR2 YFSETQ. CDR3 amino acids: CASSLGQFTDTQYF. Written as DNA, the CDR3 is TGCGCCAGCAGCTTGGGTCAGTTCACAGATACGCAGTATTTT.

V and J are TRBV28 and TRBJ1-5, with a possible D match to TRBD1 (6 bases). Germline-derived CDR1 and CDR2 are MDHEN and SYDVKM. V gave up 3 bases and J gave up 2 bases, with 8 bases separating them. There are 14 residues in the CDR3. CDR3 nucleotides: TGTGCCAGCAGTTTCAACAGGGGCAATCAGCCCCAGCATTTT. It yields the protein CASSFNRGNQPQHF.

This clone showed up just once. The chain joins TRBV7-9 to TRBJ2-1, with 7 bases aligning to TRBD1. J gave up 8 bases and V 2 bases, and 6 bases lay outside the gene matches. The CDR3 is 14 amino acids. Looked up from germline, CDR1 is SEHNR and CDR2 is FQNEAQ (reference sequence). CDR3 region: CASSLSTGDDEQFF. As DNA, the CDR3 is TGTGCCAGCAGCTTAAGCACAGGGGACGATGAGCAGTTCTTC.

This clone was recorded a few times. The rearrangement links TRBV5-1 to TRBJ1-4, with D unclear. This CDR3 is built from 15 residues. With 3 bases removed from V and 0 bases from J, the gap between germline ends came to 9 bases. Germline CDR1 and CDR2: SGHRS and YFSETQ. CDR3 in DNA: TGCGCCAGCAGCTCCCGGGAGTCAACTAATGAAAAACTGTTTTTT. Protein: CASSSRESTNEKLFF.

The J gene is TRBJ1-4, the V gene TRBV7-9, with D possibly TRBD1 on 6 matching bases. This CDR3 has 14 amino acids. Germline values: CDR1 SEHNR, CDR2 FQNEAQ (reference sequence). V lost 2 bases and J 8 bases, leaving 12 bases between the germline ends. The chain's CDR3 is CASSLSSGGEKLFF. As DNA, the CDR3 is TGTGCCAGCAGCTTAAGTTCCGGGGGCGAAAAACTGTTTTTT.

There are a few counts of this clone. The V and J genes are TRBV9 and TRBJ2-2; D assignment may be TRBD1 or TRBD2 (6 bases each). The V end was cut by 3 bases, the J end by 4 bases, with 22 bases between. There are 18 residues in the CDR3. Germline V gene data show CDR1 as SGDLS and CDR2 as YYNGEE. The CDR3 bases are TGTGCCAGCAGCGCCGGAGGGGGACCAGCCCGGGGCACCGGGGAGCTGTTTTTT. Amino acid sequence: CASSAGGGPARGTGELFF.

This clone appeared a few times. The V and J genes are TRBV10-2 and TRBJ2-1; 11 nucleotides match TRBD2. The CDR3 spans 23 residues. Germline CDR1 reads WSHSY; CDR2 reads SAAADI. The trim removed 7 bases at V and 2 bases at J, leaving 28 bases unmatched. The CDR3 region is CASTLSRLAGGGTREGPYNEQFF. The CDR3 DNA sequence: TGCGCCAGCACCCTGAGTAGGCTAGCGGGAGGAGGAACTCGGGAGGGCCCCTACAATGAGCAGTTCTTC.

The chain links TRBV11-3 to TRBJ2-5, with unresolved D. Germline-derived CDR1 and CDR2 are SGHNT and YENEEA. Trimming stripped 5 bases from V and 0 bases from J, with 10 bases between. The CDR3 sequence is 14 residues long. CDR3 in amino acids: CASSIGPNQETQYF. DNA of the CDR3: TGTGCCAGCAGCATCGGGCCCAACCAAGAGACCCAGTACTTC.

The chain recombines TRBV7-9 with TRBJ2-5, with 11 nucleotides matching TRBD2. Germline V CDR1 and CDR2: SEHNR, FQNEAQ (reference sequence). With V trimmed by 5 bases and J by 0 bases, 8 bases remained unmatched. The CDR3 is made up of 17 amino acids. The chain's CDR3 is CASSLGVTSGNQETQYF. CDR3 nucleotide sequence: TGTGCCAGCAGCCTGGGTGTGACTAGCGGGAACCAAGAGACCCAGTACTTC.

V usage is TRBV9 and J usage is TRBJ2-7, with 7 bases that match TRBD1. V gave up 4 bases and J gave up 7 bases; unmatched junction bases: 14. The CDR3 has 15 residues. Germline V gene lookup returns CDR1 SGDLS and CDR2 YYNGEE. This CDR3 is CASSRGAQGFEEQYF. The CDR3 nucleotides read TGTGCCAGCAGCCGAGGGGCACAGGGGTTCGAAGAGCAGTACTTC.

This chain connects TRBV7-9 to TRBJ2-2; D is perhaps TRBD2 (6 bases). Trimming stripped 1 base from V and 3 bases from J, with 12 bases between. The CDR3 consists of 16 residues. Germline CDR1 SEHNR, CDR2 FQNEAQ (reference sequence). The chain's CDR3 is CASSLEGGTDTGELFF. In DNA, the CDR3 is TGTGCCAGCAGCTTAGAAGGAGGGACGGACACCGGGGAGCTGTTTTTT.

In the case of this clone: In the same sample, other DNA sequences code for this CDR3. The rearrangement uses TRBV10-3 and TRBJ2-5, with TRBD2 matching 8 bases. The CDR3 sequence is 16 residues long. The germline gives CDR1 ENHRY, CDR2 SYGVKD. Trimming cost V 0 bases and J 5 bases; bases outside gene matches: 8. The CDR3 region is CAISESGAGEGETQYF. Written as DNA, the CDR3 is TGTGCCATCAGTGAGTCGGGAGCGGGAGAGGGGGAGACCCAGTACTTC.

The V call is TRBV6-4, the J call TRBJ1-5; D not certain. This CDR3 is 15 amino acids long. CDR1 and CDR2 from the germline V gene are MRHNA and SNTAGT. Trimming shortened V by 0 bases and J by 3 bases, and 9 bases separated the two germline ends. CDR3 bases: TGTGCCAGCAGTGACTCTCGCAGCGACAATCAGCCCCAGCATTTT. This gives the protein CASSDSRSDNQPQHF.

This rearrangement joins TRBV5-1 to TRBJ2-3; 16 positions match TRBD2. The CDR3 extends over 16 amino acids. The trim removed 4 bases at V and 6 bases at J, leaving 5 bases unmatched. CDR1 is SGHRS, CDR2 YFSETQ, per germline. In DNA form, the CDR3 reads TGCGCCAGCAGCATGGGACTAGCGGGAGGGCGCGATACGCAGTATTTT. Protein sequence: CASSMGLAGGRDTQYF. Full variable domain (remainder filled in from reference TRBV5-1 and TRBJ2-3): KAGVTQTPRYLIKTRGQQVTLSCSPISGHRSVSWYQQTPGQGLQFLFEYFSETQRNKGNFPGRFSGRQFSNSRSEMNVSTLELGDSALYLCASSMGLAGGRDTQYFGPGTRLTVL.

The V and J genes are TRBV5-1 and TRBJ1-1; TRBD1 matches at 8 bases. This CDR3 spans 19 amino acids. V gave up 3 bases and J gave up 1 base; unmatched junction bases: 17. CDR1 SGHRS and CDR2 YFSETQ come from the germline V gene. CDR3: CASSYRTGSFSGKNTEAFF. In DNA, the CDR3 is TGCGCCAGCAGCTATAGGACAGGGTCTTTTTCCGGTAAGAACACTGAAGCTTTCTTT.

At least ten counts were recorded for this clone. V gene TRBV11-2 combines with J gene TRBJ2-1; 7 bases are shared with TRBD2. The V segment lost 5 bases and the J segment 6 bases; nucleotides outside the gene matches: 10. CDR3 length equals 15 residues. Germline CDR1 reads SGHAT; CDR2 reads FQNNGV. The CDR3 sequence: CASSRRELSSNEQFF. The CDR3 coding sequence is TGTGCCAGCAGCAGGCGGGAGTTATCTAGCAATGAGCAGTTCTTC.

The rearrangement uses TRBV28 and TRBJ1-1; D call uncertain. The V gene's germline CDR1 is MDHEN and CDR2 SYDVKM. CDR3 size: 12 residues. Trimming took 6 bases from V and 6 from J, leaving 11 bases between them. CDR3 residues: CASSSVEAEAFF. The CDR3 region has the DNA TGTGCCAGCAGCTCCGTAGAGGCTGAAGCTTTCTTT.

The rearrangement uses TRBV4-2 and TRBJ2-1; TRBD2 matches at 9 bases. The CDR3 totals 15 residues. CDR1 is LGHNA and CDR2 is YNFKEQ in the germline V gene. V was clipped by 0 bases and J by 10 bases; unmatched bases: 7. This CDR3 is CASSQEWASGKEQFF. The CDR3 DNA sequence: TGTGCCAGCAGCCAAGAATGGGCTAGCGGGAAGGAGCAGTTCTTC.

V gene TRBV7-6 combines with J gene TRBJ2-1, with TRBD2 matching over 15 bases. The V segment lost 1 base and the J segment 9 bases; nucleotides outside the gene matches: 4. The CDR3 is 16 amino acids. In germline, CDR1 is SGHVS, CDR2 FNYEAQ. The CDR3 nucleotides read TGTGCCAGCAGCTTAGTCCGGACTAGCGGGAGGGTTGAGCAGTTCTTC. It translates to CASSLVRTSGRVEQFF. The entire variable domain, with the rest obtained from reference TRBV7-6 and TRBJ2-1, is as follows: GAGVSQSPRYKVTKRGQDVALRCDPISGHVSLYWYRQALGQGPEFLTYFNYEAQQDKSGLPNDRFSAERPEGSISTLTIQRTEQRDSAMYRCASSLVRTSGRVEQFFGPGTRLTVL.

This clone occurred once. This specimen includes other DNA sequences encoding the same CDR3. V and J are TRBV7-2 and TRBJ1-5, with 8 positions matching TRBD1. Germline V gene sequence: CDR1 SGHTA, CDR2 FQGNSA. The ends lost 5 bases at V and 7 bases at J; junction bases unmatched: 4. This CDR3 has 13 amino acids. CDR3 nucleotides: TGTGCCAGCAGCCCAGGGGGCGGGCAGCCCCAGCATTTT. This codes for CASSPGGGQPQHF.

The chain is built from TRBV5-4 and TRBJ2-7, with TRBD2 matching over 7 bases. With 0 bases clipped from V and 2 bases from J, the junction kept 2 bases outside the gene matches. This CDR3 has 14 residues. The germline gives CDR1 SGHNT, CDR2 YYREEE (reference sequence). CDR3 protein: CASSLAAGAYEQYF. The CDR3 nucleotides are TGTGCCAGCAGCTTGGCGGCGGGAGCCTACGAGCAGTACTTC.

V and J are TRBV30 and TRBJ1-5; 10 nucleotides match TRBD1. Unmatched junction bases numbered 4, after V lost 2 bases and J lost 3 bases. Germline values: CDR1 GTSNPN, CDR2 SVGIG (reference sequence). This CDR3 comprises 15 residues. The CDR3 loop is CAWSPGTGVNQPQHF. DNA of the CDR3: TGTGCCTGGAGTCCCGGGACAGGGGTCAATCAGCCCCAGCATTTT.

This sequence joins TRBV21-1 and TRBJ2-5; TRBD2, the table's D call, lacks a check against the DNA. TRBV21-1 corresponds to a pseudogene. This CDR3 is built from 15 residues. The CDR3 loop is CASKYREPLQETQYF. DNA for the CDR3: TGTGCCAGCAAGTACCGGGAGCCTCTCCAAGAGACCCAGTACTTC.

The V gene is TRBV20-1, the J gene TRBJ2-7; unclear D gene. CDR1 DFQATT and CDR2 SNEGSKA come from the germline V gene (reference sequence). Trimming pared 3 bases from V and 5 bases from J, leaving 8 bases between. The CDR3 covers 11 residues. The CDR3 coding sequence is TGCAGTGCTAGCGTAAATCACGAGCAGTACTTC. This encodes CSASVNHEQYF.

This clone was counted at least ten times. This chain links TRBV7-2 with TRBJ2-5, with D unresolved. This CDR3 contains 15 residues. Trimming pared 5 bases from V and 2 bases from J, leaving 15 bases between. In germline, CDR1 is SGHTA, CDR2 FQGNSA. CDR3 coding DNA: TGTGCCAGCAGCCCATATGGACCCCTACAAGAGACCCAGTACTTC. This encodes CASSPYGPLQETQYF.